A selection of T cell receptor beta chains follows, all from one sample in a study of blood T cells in healthy people across ages. MiXCR, run by TCRdb on the 5' RACE reads, gives a single entry per CDR3 protein. The sample carries over a million distinct CDR3 sequences, 40% to 55% recorded once. The sequenced sample was blood. The origin of the receptors is a woman between 55 and 75 years old in good health. Each CDR3 is given with its conserved first and last residue. D genes are given only for firm matches. A clone size is listed for some rows: how often the clone was seen (once, few, many), or a class if it is expanded.

NA	TRBV27	TRBJ1-1	NA	TGTGCCAGCCGTAAACCGGGACAAACGAGGAACACTGAAGCTTTCTTT	CASRKPGQTRNTEAFF
NA	TRBV20-1	TRBJ2-4	NA	TGCAGTGCTACCCCAGGGGACATAGCCAAAAACATTCAGTACTTC	CSATPGDIAKNIQYF
NA	TRBV6-5	TRBJ2-1	NA	TGTGCCAGCAGTTATGGGGCAGGCGGCGATGAGCAGTTCTTC	CASSYGAGGDEQFF
NA	TRBV4-2	TRBJ1-4	NA	TGTGCCAGCAGATCCCCCAGAAGCCAAGCAACTAATGAAAAACTGTTTTTT	CASRSPRSQATNEKLFF
NA	TRBV10-1	TRBJ2-5	few	TGCGCCAGCAGTGAGTGGGGCAGCGGACGCCAAGAGACCCAGTACTTC	CASSEWGSGRQETQYF
NA	TRBV6-1	TRBJ1-2	NA	TGTGCCAGCATAACGGTCCCCAACTATGGCTACACCTTC	CASITVPNYGYTF
TRBD2	TRBV2	TRBJ2-2	once	TGTGCCAGCAGTGAAGAGCCGGTTCCCGGGACTAGCGGGCGGGACACCGGGGAGCTGTTTTTT	CASSEEPVPGTSGRDTGELFF
NA	TRBV7-9	TRBJ1-4	NA	TGTGCCAGCAGCTCCGGGGGCACTACTAATGAAAAACTGTTTTTT	CASSSGGTTNEKLFF
TRBD2	TRBV7-9	TRBJ2-1	NA	TGTGCCAGCAGTTCGCGGACTAGCGATATGAATGAGCAGTTCTTC	CASSSRTSDMNEQFF
TRBD1	TRBV24-1	TRBJ2-5	NA	TGTGCCACCAGCCGGGACAGCATAGAAGAGACCCAGTACTTC	CATSRDSIEETQYF
TRBD2	TRBV4-2	TRBJ2-7	NA	TGTACCAGCAGCCAAGATCACGGGCAGCGGGAGGCCTCCTACGAGCAGTACTTC	CTSSQDHGQREASYEQYF
NA	TRBV6-2/TRBV6-3	TRBJ2-1	few	TGTGCCAGCAGTTACCTGGACCTCGGGACCAATTACAATGAGCAGTTCTTC	CASSYLDLGTNYNEQFF
NA	TRBV3-1	TRBJ2-7	few	TGTGCCAGCAGCCAAGCACAAAGTTCCCACGAGCAGTACTTC	CASSQAQSSHEQYF
NA	TRBV6-1	TRBJ2-7	NA	TGTGCCAGCAGTGAAGGGTTAGCTCCCTACGAGCAGTACTTC	CASSEGLAPYEQYF
NA	TRBV14	TRBJ1-1	once	TGTGCCAGCAGCCTTAGGGGATATGGCACTGAAGCTTTCTTT	CASSLRGYGTEAFF
NA	TRBV5-6	TRBJ2-1	NA	TGTGCCAGCACGTGGGATCGGTTGGGTGAGCAGTTCTTC	CASTWDRLGEQFF
TRBD1	TRBV27	TRBJ2-1	once	TGTGCCAGCAGTTTATATCCCCGGGACAGGGATTACAATGAGCAGTTCTTC	CASSLYPRDRDYNEQFF
NA	TRBV5-6	TRBJ2-3	few	TGTGCCAGCAGCCAGGGTTCCCCAGATACGCAGTATTTT	CASSQGSPDTQYF
TRBD1	TRBV20-1	TRBJ2-5	few	TGCAGTGCTAGTCGGGGTGCGGGACAGGGGGAGACCCAGTACTTC	CSASRGAGQGETQYF
TRBD2	TRBV2	TRBJ2-7	few	TGTGCCAGCCAAGTTGGTGCGGGAGGGTTCTACGAGCAGTACTTC	CASQVGAGGFYEQYF
TRBD2	TRBV7-8	TRBJ2-3	NA	TGTGCCAGCAGCTTAGGGGTTCTAGCGGGAGGAACCACAGATACGCAGTATTTT	CASSLGVLAGGTTDTQYF
NA	TRBV27	TRBJ2-7	NA	TGTGCCAGCAGTTTGTCCAGAACCCACGAGCAGTACTTC	CASSLSRTHEQYF
TRBD1	TRBV6-1	TRBJ2-7	NA	TGTGCCAGCAGCACTACAGGGGGCGTCTACGAGCAGTACTTC	CASSTTGGVYEQYF
NA	TRBV12-3/TRBV12-4	TRBJ2-1	NA	TGTGCCAGCAGTTTACAGCCTAGCGTCGCTCCCAATGAGCAGTTCTTC	CASSLQPSVAPNEQFF
TRBD2	TRBV5-1	TRBJ2-1	NA	TGCGCCAGCAGACTGGGACAACCGGGACTAGCGGGGGACAATGAGCAGTTCTTC	CASRLGQPGLAGDNEQFF
NA	TRBV20-1	TRBJ2-7	many	TGCAGTGCTAGGGTTACCTACGAGCAGTACTTC	CSARVTYEQYF
TRBD2	TRBV9	TRBJ2-1	once	TGTGCCAGCAGCGCCGGACCAGCGGGAGCCGGGTCCTACAATGAGCAGTTCTTC	CASSAGPAGAGSYNEQFF
NA	TRBV5-1	TRBJ2-1	few	TGCGCCAGCAGCTTGGAGGGGGTCCCCTACAATGAGCAGTTCTTC	CASSLEGVPYNEQFF
TRBD1	TRBV4-2	TRBJ1-1	once	TGTGCCAGCAGCCAAGCTGGGACAGAAAACACTGAGGCTTTCTTT	CASSQAGTENTEAFF
TRBD1	TRBV24-1	TRBJ2-5	few	TGTGCCACCCAGACAGGGGGCTTGGAGACCCAGTACTTC	CATQTGGLETQYF
NA	TRBV5-1	TRBJ1-6	NA	TGCGCCAGCAGCTTGGGGAACTCCTATAATTCACCCCTCCACTTT	CASSLGNSYNSPLHF
NA	TRBV2	TRBJ2-5	NA	TGTGCCAGCAGTGAAGTGAGGAGCTTCCAAGAGACCCAGTACTTC	CASSEVRSFQETQYF
NA	TRBV2	TRBJ1-6	NA	TGTGCCAGCAGAACCGCTTGGAATTCACCCCTCCACTTT	CASRTAWNSPLHF
TRBD1	TRBV7-9	TRBJ2-4	few	TGTGCCAGCAGCCTGATGACAGGGGCCAAAAACATTCAGTACTTC	CASSLMTGAKNIQYF
TRBD2	TRBV4-2	TRBJ2-1	once	TGTGCCAGCTGCCAAGACCTTTCGACTAGCGGGAGAAAGGTGGTCAATGAGCAGTTCTTC	CASCQDLSTSGRKVVNEQFF
NA	TRBV20-1	TRBJ2-3	NA	TGCAGTGCCCTGGACAGATCTACTAGCACAGATACGCAGTATTTT	CSALDRSTSTDTQYF
NA	TRBV10-3	TRBJ2-3	NA	TGTGCAGCGAGAAGCACAGATACGCAGAATTTT	CAARSTDTQNF
TRBD2	TRBV6-6	TRBJ2-1	few	TGTGCCAGCAGTTACAGCGGGAGATTCGGAAATGAGCAGTTCTTC	CASSYSGRFGNEQFF
NA	TRBV10-2	TRBJ2-3	NA	TGCGCCAGCAGTGAGTCGGCAGGGGGGAACACAGATACGCAGTATTTT	CASSESAGGNTDTQYF
NA	TRBV13	TRBJ2-7	few	TGTGCCAGCAGCTTGTTGGAGGGAGGATCCTACGAGCAGTACTTC	CASSLLEGGSYEQYF
NA	TRBV29-1	TRBJ2-7	NA	TGCAGCGTGGGTGTGGTCTCTGAGCAGTACTTC	CSVGVVSEQYF
TRBD2	TRBV7-2	TRBJ2-1	once	TGTGCCAGCGGCCCGCAGACTAGCGGAGCCAATGAGCAGTTCTTC	CASGPQTSGANEQFF
TRBD1	TRBV2	TRBJ2-1	NA	TGTGCCAGCAGTGACAAGGACAGGGCGTCCAATGAGCAGTTCTTC	CASSDKDRASNEQFF
NA	TRBV2	TRBJ2-5	few	TGTGCCAGCAGTGAAGTCGTGTGGCAGGGGATCGAGACCCAGTACTTC	CASSEVVWQGIETQYF
NA	TRBV20-1	TRBJ2-1	NA	TGCAGTGCTAGAACCCCTAGCGCTGAGCAGTTCTTC	CSARTPSAEQFF
NA	TRBV4-2	TRBJ1-5	NA	TGTGCCAGCAGCCAAGAAAACGACCTTAGCAATCGGCCCCAGCATTTT	CASSQENDLSNRPQHF
NA	TRBV6-2/TRBV6-3	TRBJ1-5	NA	TGTGCCAGCAGTTATAATTCGCGGCAGTACAATCAGCCCCAGCATTTT	CASSYNSRQYNQPQHF
NA	TRBV5-1	TRBJ2-1	NA	TGCGCCAGCAGCTTGGCCCCCGGGGCACAACAGCAGTTCTTC	CASSLAPGAQQQFF
NA	TRBV12-5	TRBJ1-1	once	TGTGCTAGTGGTTTGAATATTGGCACTGAAGCTTTCTTT	CASGLNIGTEAFF